This T cell receptor beta chain was profiled in a study of shared clonotypes between healthy human individuals. TCRdb keeps only in-frame clones here, not all; method: immunoSEQ multiplex PCR. The sample holds 2.3 million or so clones; over 90% are singletons and the top ten take 0.39%. General study results and limits: Clonotypes shared by all four donors outscored non-shared clonotypes in generation probability. Read depth was anticipated to influence clonotype sharing among donors. Naive CD4 clonotype sharing across a few donors was approximately 5%.

The donors were adults (healthy and HIV-negative) with no recent acute infections or vaccinations. Per the germline V gene, CDR1 is SGHTA and CDR2 is FQGNSA. The CDR3 is 15 amino acids. Trimming shortened V by 1 base and J by 5 bases, and 14 bases separated the two germline ends. As concerns this clone: Its antigen is as yet unknown.

The chain links TRBV7-2 to TRBJ2-5, with a weak D call TRBD1 (5 bases). This TCR came from a man aged 18 to 35 in good health. Some clones in this sample may be carry-over from other donors' samples. Sequenced sample: naive CD4+ T cells from PBMCs. Subset specified: CD45RA+ positively selected. This chain's CDR3 is CASSLDPAAGETQYF. The CDR3 coding sequence is TGTGCCAGCAGCTTAGACCCGGCGGCAGGGGAGACCCAGTACTTC.